This T cell receptor beta chain is drawn from a study of molecular identifiers for immune sequencing clone quantification. About the study: Four of five splits of RNA from 20,000 or 100,000 naive CD8 cells were sequenced in replicates. Study-level findings and limits: Jurkat TCR RNA spiked in from one cell could reportedly be detected among 800,000 to 1,000,000 naive cells.

Previously described methods and listed TCR primers were employed for the bulk TCR libraries. A single record per CDR3 protein comes from TCRdb applying MiXCR to the PCR reads. The repertoire includes about 630,000 distinct CDR3 sequences, about 25% of them detected once, and 0.75% to 0.8% sits in the top ten. To note about this clonotype: Its specificity is unknown.

The V gene's germline CDR1 is DFQATT and CDR2 SNEGSKA (reference sequence). With 1 base removed from V and 3 bases from J, the gap between germline ends came to 13 bases. The CDR3 has 14 residues. Sorted naive CD8 T cells were those defined as CD8+CD4-CCR7+CD45RA+. V and J are TRBV20-1 and TRBJ2-7, with a weak D call TRBD1 (6 bases). The sequenced sample was naive CD8+ T cells from blood, with Jurkat cell RNA spiked in. Specified subset: FACS-sorted CD8+CD4-CCR7+CD45RA+ naive T cells. The source is a human donor in good health. Some libraries in this study had Jurkat cell RNA spiked in. CDR3 residues: CSARVSQGVYEQYF. In nucleotides, the CDR3 is TGCAGTGCTAGAGTTTCACAGGGAGTCTACGAGCAGTACTTC.